Listed here are 31 T cell receptor beta chains from one sample, sequenced in a study of T cell repertoires in cytomegalovirus infection. TCRdb redid the calling of the reads with MiXCR, one entry per CDR3 protein. The table shows about 310,000 distinct CDR3 sequences, with 15% to 20% occurring only once. Sequencing input: PBMCs. All receptors derive from a human donor in good health (CMV status not recorded). Some clones in this sample may be carry-over from other donors' samples.

This chain joins TRBV20-1 and TRBJ1-6; possible D gene TRBD1, 5 bases. Trimming stripped 3 bases from V and 8 bases from J, with 14 bases between. Germline V lookup: CDR1 DFQATT, CDR2 SNEGSKA (reference sequence). The length of the CDR3 is 14 residues. DNA of the CDR3: TGCAGTGCTAGGTCCGCAGGGCACGATTCACCCCTCCACTTT. It yields the protein CSARSAGHDSPLHF.

This rearrangement joins TRBV7-9 to TRBJ2-1; D gene uncertain. Germline V gene lookup returns CDR1 SEHNR and CDR2 FQNEAQ (reference sequence). CDR3 length: 13 amino acids. Trimming stripped 1 base from V and 7 bases from J, with 8 bases between. The CDR3 reads CASSLGTANEQFF. Written as DNA, the CDR3 is TGTGCCAGCAGCTTAGGGACCGCTAATGAGCAGTTCTTC. Supplemented by reference TRBV7-9 and TRBJ2-1, the full variable domain reads DTGVSQNPRHKITKRGQNVTFRCDPISEHNRLYWYRQTLGQGPEFLTYFQNEAQLEKSRLLSDRFSAERPKGSFSTLEIQRTEQGDSAMYLCASSLGTANEQFFGPGTRLTVL.

This clonotype was counted only a few times. The J gene is TRBJ1-2, the V gene TRBV14, with D possibly being TRBD1 (5 bases). In germline, CDR1 is SGHDN, CDR2 FVKESK. V was shortened by 0 bases and J by 5 bases, with 10 bases between the two germline ends. The CDR3 runs 14 residues. The CDR3 region is CASSQDRDGYGYTF. DNA for the CDR3: TGTGCCAGCAGCCAAGACCGGGACGGATATGGCTACACCTTC.

The chain employs TRBV27 and TRBJ1-2; the D gene is possibly TRBD1 (5 bases). In germline, CDR1 is MNHEY, CDR2 SMNVEV (reference sequence). V was trimmed by 7 bases and J by 4 bases, leaving 10 bases between them. The CDR3 spans 12 residues. The CDR3 nucleotides read TGTGCCAGCATTGTGACAGTCTATGGCTACACCTTC. This translates into CASIVTVYGYTF.

This clonotype came up a few times. The chain carries TRBV19 and TRBJ2-3; D is ambiguous. The germline gives CDR1 LNHDA, CDR2 SQIVND (reference sequence). Trimming left V 6 bases short and J 0 bases short, with 13 bases between. The CDR3 loop spans 15 amino acids. The CDR3 coding sequence is TGTGCCAGTAGCCAATTGGTATCGAGCACAGATACGCAGTATTTT. Translating it yields CASSQLVSSTDTQYF.

This rearrangement joins TRBV12-3 or TRBV12-4 to TRBJ2-3, with D unclear. This CDR3 is built from 12 residues. Trimming removed 1 base at V and 11 bases at J, with 10 bases between. In DNA, the CDR3 is TGTGCCAGCAGTTTAGGGTCCCAGAAGCAGTATTTT. Protein: CASSLGSQKQYF.

This clonotype was detected only a few times. V and J are TRBV15 and TRBJ2-5, with 11 bases that match TRBD2. After removal of 2 bases from V and 4 bases from J, the junction contained 6 bases not matched to a gene. The CDR3 has 16 amino acids. Germline CDR1 and CDR2: LNHNV and YYDKDF (reference sequence). The CDR3 is CATSRPSGGTGETQYF. CDR3 coding DNA: TGTGCCACCAGCAGACCTAGCGGGGGGACCGGAGAGACCCAGTACTTC.

CDR3 sequence (DNA): TGTGCCAGCAGTTCGCTGGGCTATGAGCAGTTCTTC. Its protein is CASSSLGYEQFF. V is TRBV28 and J is TRBJ2-1; no firm D call. V was trimmed by 4 bases and J by 8 bases, leaving 9 bases between them. Germline CDR1 and CDR2: MDHEN and SYDVKM. The CDR3 has 12 amino acids.

This clonotype was recorded a few times. This may stem from a read error, because a much larger clone lies one nucleotide away. The chain employs TRBV7-9 and TRBJ1-2; 7 bases map to TRBD1. This CDR3 contains 13 residues. From germline, CDR1 is SEHNR and CDR2 FQNEAQ (reference sequence). V was pared by 4 bases and J by 4 bases, with 3 bases of the junction left unmatched. This CDR3 reads CASSSTGRYGYTF. In DNA form, the CDR3 reads TGTGCCAGCAGCTCGACAGGGCGCTATGGCTACACCTTC.

The V and J genes are TRBV18 and TRBJ1-5; D not certain. The CDR3 totals 13 residues. V was pared by 2 bases and J by 7 bases, with 9 bases between. The germline CDR1 and CDR2 sequences are KGHSH and LQKENI. CDR3 amino acids: CASSPDRLQPQHF. In DNA, the CDR3 is TGTGCCAGCTCACCAGACCGCCTCCAGCCCCAGCATTTT.

The chain joins TRBV3-1 to TRBJ1-1; the match to TRBD1 covers 7 bases. The CDR3 loop spans 13 amino acids. With 5 bases clipped from V and 6 bases from J, the junction kept 6 bases outside the gene matches. Germline CDR1 is LGHDT and CDR2 is YNNKEL (reference sequence). CDR3 nucleotide sequence: TGTGCCAGCAGCAATAAAGGGACAGCTGAAGCTTTCTTT. Protein sequence: CASSNKGTAEAFF.

This rearrangement joins TRBV19 to TRBJ1-1, with 7 positions matching TRBD1. Trimming took 3 bases from V and 0 from J; bases not matched to a gene: 10. The CDR3 spans 17 residues. CDR1 is LNHDA and CDR2 is SQIVND in the germline V gene (reference sequence). The CDR3 reads CASSMPQRQGMNTEAFF. The CDR3 DNA reads as TGTGCCAGTAGTATGCCCCAAAGACAGGGCATGAACACTGAAGCTTTCTTT.

This clonotype was counted between two and nine times. The gene calls are TRBV4-2 and TRBJ1-4; unclear D gene. The V end was cut by 0 bases, the J end by 0 bases, with 14 bases between. Germline V gene data show CDR1 as LGHNA and CDR2 as YNFKEQ. CDR3 length equals 18 residues. DNA of the CDR3: TGTGCCAGCAGCCAAGATCTCAGTTTATCAGCAACTAATGAAAAACTGTTTTTT. It yields the protein CASSQDLSLSATNEKLFF.

This clonotype was picked up a small number of times. V is TRBV6-1 and J is TRBJ2-7; TRBD1 is a possible D gene (6 bases). The CDR3 loop spans 14 amino acids. V lost 7 bases to trimming and J lost 0 bases, with 13 bases between them. Per the germline V gene, CDR1 is MNHNS and CDR2 is SASEGT. The CDR3 is CASTLTGSSYEQYF. As DNA, the CDR3 is TGTGCCAGCACCCTGACAGGATCCTCCTACGAGCAGTACTTC.

The table lists this clonotype with many counts. The chain links TRBV11-2 to TRBJ1-1; no clear D. V gave up 5 bases and J gave up 0 bases, with 7 bases separating them. Germline V gives CDR1 SGHAT, CDR2 FQNNGV. This CDR3 region has 13 residues. CDR3 amino acids: CASSQSLNTEAFF. The CDR3 DNA is TGTGCCAGCAGCCAAAGTTTGAACACTGAAGCTTTCTTT.

There are a few counts of this clonotype. This rearrangement joins TRBV28 to TRBJ2-7, with 10 bases fitting TRBD1. Looked up from germline, CDR1 is MDHEN and CDR2 is SYDVKM. Trimming took 2 bases from V and 5 from J; bases not matched to a gene: 9. This CDR3 comprises 16 residues. CDR3 in amino acids: CASSLGDSTGGNEQYF. In DNA, the CDR3 is TGTGCCAGCAGTTTAGGTGATTCGACAGGGGGCAACGAGCAGTACTTC.

This clonotype was detected many times. The chain is built from TRBV19 and TRBJ2-2, with 7 bases matching TRBD1. Germline values: CDR1 LNHDA, CDR2 SQIVND (reference sequence). J gave up 4 bases and V 7 bases, and 9 bases lay outside the gene matches. The CDR3 spans 15 residues. In DNA form, the CDR3 reads TGTGCCAGTAAGGGCAGGGGGTTGCGCACCGGGGAGCTGTTTTTT. Translated: CASKGRGLRTGELFF.

J is TRBJ2-1 and V is TRBV11-1; D possibly corresponds to TRBD1 (6 bases). CDR1 SGHAT and CDR2 FQDESV come from the germline V gene (reference sequence). The V gene lost 5 bases and the J gene lost 2 bases, with 10 bases spanning the gap. This CDR3 is built from 14 residues. The DNA for the CDR3 is TGTGCCAGCAGCGCATGGGACACCTACAATGAGCAGTTCTTC. Translated, it gives CASSAWDTYNEQFF.

Many counts were recorded for this clonotype. The chain couples TRBV4-3 to TRBJ1-2; TRBD1 matches 10 bases. This CDR3 comprises 16 residues. V shed 3 bases, J shed 2 bases, and the junction held 6 bases outside the gene matches. From germline, CDR1 is LGHNA and CDR2 YSLEER. The CDR3 bases are TGCGCCAGCAGCCAGGGGCCGGGACAGGGGAACTATGGCTACACCTTC. Protein sequence: CASSQGPGQGNYGYTF.

The table lists this clonotype with a few counts. This chain uses TRBV5-1 with TRBJ2-5; D gene ambiguous. V was shortened by 3 bases and J by 4 bases, with 10 bases between the two germline ends. This CDR3 spans 13 amino acids. Germline V gene data show CDR1 as SGHRS and CDR2 as YFSETQ. DNA of the CDR3: TGCGCCAGCAGCTCCCCGGTTGCAGAGACCCAGTACTTC. Residues: CASSSPVAETQYF.

V usage is TRBV28 and J usage is TRBJ1-2, with 9 bases that match TRBD1. The CDR3 extends over 16 amino acids. In germline, CDR1 is MDHEN, CDR2 SYDVKM. The V segment lost 5 bases and the J segment 3 bases; nucleotides outside the gene matches: 10. The CDR3 bases are TGTGCCAGCAGTCCAAGCTGGACAGGGGATGACTATGGCTACACCTTC. Translated, it gives CASSPSWTGDDYGYTF.

This clonotype came up many times. The CDR3, as DNA: TGTGCCAGCAGCTTAGTGGACGGAACTAACTATGGCTACACCTTC. It yields the protein CASSLVDGTNYGYTF. The J gene is TRBJ1-2, the V gene TRBV7-2; unclear D gene. Trimming took off 1 base at V and 0 bases at J, with 9 bases between the two ends. Germline V gene lookup returns CDR1 SGHTA and CDR2 FQGNSA. The CDR3 has 15 amino acids. The full variable domain, rest sourced from reference TRBV7-2 and TRBJ1-2, is GAGVSQSPSNKVTEKGKDVELRCDPISGHTALYWYRQSLGQGLEFLIYFQGNSAPDKSGLPSDRFSAERTGGSVSTLTIQRTQQEDSAVYLCASSLVDGTNYGYTFGSGTRLTVV.

V usage is TRBV11-2 and J usage is TRBJ1-4, with 7 bases that match TRBD1. Germline V gene data show CDR1 as SGHAT and CDR2 as FQNNGV. Germline trimming cut 4 bases from V and 3 bases from J; bases unmatched to any gene: 5. The CDR3 spans 15 residues. CDR3 DNA sequence: TGTGCCAGCAGCTCGACAGGGATCTCTAATGAAAAACTGTTTTTT. Translating gives CASSSTGISNEKLFF.

This clonotype was observed once. The chain links TRBV10-3 to TRBJ2-2, with D tentatively TRBD2 (6 bases). Germline V gene data show CDR1 as ENHRY and CDR2 as SYGVKD. The CDR3 is 15 amino acids. Trimming cost V 4 bases and J 5 bases, with 14 bases left between them. The DNA for the CDR3 is TGTGCCATCAGTGTAGAGGGCGCGGGGACCGGGGAGCTGTTTTTT. Amino acids: CAISVEGAGTGELFF.

The chain uses TRBV2 and TRBJ1-5; no firm D call. CDR1 is SNHLY, CDR2 FYNNEI, per germline. The germline V and J ends were trimmed by 0 bases and 0 bases, with 12 bases remaining between them. This CDR3 is 17 amino acids long. The CDR3 region is CASSEAPAMDSNQPQHF. The CDR3 region has the DNA TGTGCCAGCAGTGAAGCGCCAGCAATGGATAGCAATCAGCCCCAGCATTTT.

The J gene is TRBJ1-4, the V gene TRBV4-1; 7 positions agree with TRBD1. The CDR3 totals 15 residues. Germline V CDR1 and CDR2: MGHRA, YSYEKL. Unmatched junction bases numbered 2, after V lost 1 base and J lost 3 bases. The DNA of the CDR3 is TGCGCCAGCAGCCAAGGGCAGGGGGCTAATGAAAAACTGTTTTTT. Encoded protein: CASSQGQGANEKLFF.

The gene calls are TRBV4-3 and TRBJ2-1, with D perhaps TRBD1 or TRBD2 (5 bases each). The CDR3 contains 16 residues. Germline values: CDR1 LGHNA, CDR2 YSLEER. The V gene lost 1 base and the J gene lost 6 bases, with 16 bases spanning the gap. CDR3 loop: CASSQGDPKWGNEQFF. Written as DNA, the CDR3 is TGCGCCAGCAGCCAAGGGGACCCCAAATGGGGCAATGAGCAGTTCTTC.

The genes are TRBV9 and TRBJ1-1; 7 bases fit TRBD1. The CDR3 has 15 amino acids. The trim removed 4 bases at V and 0 bases at J, leaving 6 bases unmatched. The V gene's germline CDR1 is SGDLS and CDR2 YYNGEE. In nucleotides, the CDR3 is TGTGCCAGCAGCACATGGGACAGATTGAACACTGAAGCTTTCTTT. Protein: CASSTWDRLNTEAFF.

The V call is TRBV15, the J call TRBJ2-1; D not resolved. Deletions cut 0 bases from V and 6 bases from J, with 9 bases between. This CDR3 spans 14 amino acids. Germline V gene lookup returns CDR1 LNHNV and CDR2 YYDKDF (reference sequence). The CDR3 reads CATSRDLASNEQFF. CDR3 nucleotides: TGTGCCACCAGCAGAGATCTGGCCAGCAATGAGCAGTTCTTC. Complete variable domain (other parts from reference TRBV15 and TRBJ2-1): DAMVIQNPRYQVTQFGKPVTLSCSQTLNHNVMYWYQQKSSQAPKLLFHYYDKDFNNEADTPDNFQSRRPNTSFCFLDIRSPGLGDTAMYLCATSRDLASNEQFFGPGTRLTVL.

This clonotype was counted ten times or more. The chain carries TRBV7-2 and TRBJ2-2; D uncertain. The V gene lost 5 bases and the J gene lost 8 bases, with 12 bases spanning the gap. CDR1 and CDR2 from the germline V gene are SGHTA and FQGNSA. The CDR3 is made up of 13 amino acids. CDR3 in DNA: TGTGCCAGCAGCCTCACCCGCTCTGGGGAGCTGTTTTTT. Amino acids: CASSLTRSGELFF.

This clonotype was observed a handful of times. V is TRBV28 and J is TRBJ1-2; TRBD1 aligns across 7 bases. V lost 4 bases, J lost 14 bases, and 7 bases stayed unmatched. In germline, CDR1 is MDHEN, CDR2 SYDVKM. The CDR3 has 11 residues. The CDR3 protein is CASSSDRAQTF. The CDR3 DNA is TGTGCCAGCAGTTCAGACAGGGCGCAAACCTTC.